This T cell receptor (beta chain) was recorded in a study of patients and donors after allogeneic stem cell transplantation. CDR1 SEHNR and CDR2 FQNEAQ come from the germline V gene (reference sequence). V lost 2 bases to trimming and J lost 0 bases, with 7 bases between them. The CDR3 spans 14 residues. From the RT-PCR reads, TCRdb called clonotypes with MiXCR, one entry per CDR3 protein. Of about a million distinct CDR3 sequences listed, roughly 17% are singletons. This rearrangement joins TRBV7-9 to TRBJ2-5; no firm D call. Specimen: blood, either unsorted or a sorted T cell fraction (not recorded which). The origin of this receptor is a human donor who was either an allogeneic HSCT recipient or a stem cell or donor lymphocyte infusion donor (not recorded which). It is not recorded whose cells these are; they may come from a transplant donor. The DNA of the CDR3 is TGTGCCAGCAGCTTACCCGCCAACCAAGAGACCCAGTACTTC. As protein: CASSLPANQETQYF.